These 25 T cell receptor beta chains were all obtained from the same sample, sequenced in a study of blood T cells in healthy people across ages. Primed by a sample-barcoded 5' primer and a J-beta primer mix, a second PCR proceeded for about 6 to 11 cycles. TCRdb used MiXCR to reprocess the 5' RACE reads, holding one entry per CDR3 protein. The sample has roughly 900,000 distinct CDR3 sequences, around 30% seen once. The sequenced sample consisted of blood. All receptors derive from a woman older than 75 in good health.

This clonotype was detected a few times. The chain uses TRBV19 and TRBJ2-1; no clear D gene. Germline-derived CDR1 and CDR2 are LNHDA and SQIVND (reference sequence). The V and J ends lost 7 bases and 2 bases respectively, with 15 bases between them. The CDR3 covers 15 residues. The CDR3 DNA is TGTGCCAGTACCTCTCCGGGCCTACCCTACAATGAGCAGTTCTTC. It encodes CASTSPGLPYNEQFF. The full variable domain, with the rest looked up from reference TRBV19 and TRBJ2-1, is DGGITQSPKYLFRKEGQNVTLSCEQNLNHDAMYWYRQDPGQGLRLIYYSQIVNDFQKGDIAEGYSVSREKKESFPLTVTSAQKNPTAFYLCASTSPGLPYNEQFFGPGTRLTVL.

This clonotype was observed a few times. V usage is TRBV3-1 and J usage is TRBJ1-4, with TRBD1 matching over 9 bases. The V segment lost 2 bases and the J segment 7 bases; nucleotides outside the gene matches: 14. This CDR3 has 18 amino acids. Germline values: CDR1 LGHDT, CDR2 YNNKEL (reference sequence). The CDR3 protein is CASSQLEGLGTGSEKLFF. The CDR3 DNA is TGTGCCAGCAGCCAACTCGAAGGGCTCGGGACAGGGTCTGAAAAACTGTTTTTT.

Only a few counts were recorded for this clonotype. The chain recombines TRBV5-1 with TRBJ1-6; D is uncertain. Germline-derived CDR1 and CDR2 are SGHRS and YFSETQ. Deletions cut 3 bases from V and 0 bases from J, with 16 bases between. The CDR3 runs 18 residues. CDR3 in amino acids: CASSYSERESSYNSPLHF. Here the CDR3 DNA reads TGCGCCAGCAGCTACTCGGAGCGGGAAAGCTCCTATAATTCACCCCTCCACTTT.

The rearrangement uses TRBV5-1 and TRBJ2-4, with 8 bases fitting TRBD2. Per the germline V gene, CDR1 is SGHRS and CDR2 is YFSETQ. The CDR3 contains 17 residues. Losses at the gene ends were 3 bases for V and 13 bases for J; bases not matched to a gene: 21. The CDR3 DNA follows: TGCGCCAGCAGCTCGTATTTTGGCGGGGGGACCCTGGGGGAGCAGTACTTC. Residues: CASSSYFGGGTLGEQYF. The variable domain in full, with the rest retrieved from reference TRBV5-1 and TRBJ2-4, is KAGVTQTPRYLIKTRGQQVTLSCSPISGHRSVSWYQQTPGQGLQFLFEYFSETQRNKGNFPGRFSGRQFSNSRSEMNVSTLELGDSALYLCASSSYFGGGTLGEQYFGAGTRLSVL.

On this clonotype itself: Possible read error: a much larger clone is one base away. This rearrangement joins TRBV28 to TRBJ2-6; D gene uncertain. V was trimmed by 4 bases and J by 12 bases, leaving 10 bases between them. The CDR3 totals 12 residues. The germline V gene has CDR1 MDHEN and CDR2 SYDVKM. The CDR3 coding sequence is TGTGCCAGCAGTTCCCAACCAAGCGTCCTGACTTTC. It specifies CASSSQPSVLTF.

This clonotype occurred a few times. It may be a read error: a sequence one base away is much more abundant. The J gene is TRBJ2-3, the V gene TRBV29-1; 7 bases line up with TRBD2. Germline V gene data show CDR1 as SQVTM and CDR2 as ANQGSEA. This CDR3 spans 16 amino acids. CDR3 sequence reads: CSVAQSTSSVTDTPYF. The CDR3 DNA follows: TGCAGCGTTGCTCAATCGACTAGCTCCGTCACAGATACGCCGTATTTT.

This clonotype was detected ten times or more. The J gene is TRBJ2-7, the V gene TRBV20-1; D gene uncertain. The V end lost 0 bases, the J end lost 6 bases, and 9 bases lay between the germline ends. Germline V lookup: CDR1 DFQATT, CDR2 SNEGSKA (reference sequence). The CDR3 runs to 12 residues. Here the CDR3 DNA reads TGCAGTGCTAGAGATGAAAGACCCGAGCAGTACTTC. Protein sequence: CSARDERPEQYF.

This clonotype was seen many times. The rearrangement links TRBV7-2 to TRBJ2-3, with D unclear. V lost 0 bases and J lost 1, with 8 bases in between. Germline-derived CDR1 and CDR2 are SGHTA and FQGNSA. This CDR3 has 15 amino acids. CDR3 in amino acids: CASSLALPGTDTQYF. In nucleotides, the CDR3 is TGTGCCAGCAGCTTAGCTCTTCCTGGCACAGATACGCAGTATTTT.

This clonotype has a count of ten or more. This chain uses TRBV7-2 with TRBJ1-1; D remains unclear. Deletions cut 4 bases from V and 6 bases from J, with 12 bases between. The CDR3 length is 13 residues. Germline assignment: CDR1 SGHTA and CDR2 FQGNSA. The CDR3 loop reads CASSYYRRAEAFF. The CDR3 region has the DNA TGTGCCAGCAGCTACTACAGACGGGCTGAAGCTTTCTTT.

This clonotype was seen at least ten times. This chain connects TRBV6-5 to TRBJ1-2, with 8 bases that match TRBD1. The CDR3 is 16 residues long. The J segment lost 0 bases and the V segment lost 5 bases, leaving 8 bases of the junction unmatched. Per the germline V gene, CDR1 is MNHEY and CDR2 is SVGAGI. CDR3 loop: CASSPGTGGANYGYTF. DNA of the CDR3: TGTGCCAGCAGTCCAGGGACAGGTGGAGCTAACTATGGCTACACCTTC.

This clonotype was seen many times. V gene TRBV3-1 combines with J gene TRBJ1-2; D remains unclear. This CDR3 comprises 12 residues. The V gene's germline CDR1 is LGHDT and CDR2 YNNKEL (reference sequence). V dropped 6 bases and J dropped 8 bases, with 13 bases sitting between them. The CDR3: CASRSTTRGYTF. In DNA form, the CDR3 reads TGTGCCAGCAGGTCCACGACGCGGGGCTACACCTTC.

This clonotype has only a few counts. The chain recombines TRBV28 with TRBJ1-2; 10 positions agree with TRBD1. The CDR3 is made up of 15 amino acids. Germline V gives CDR1 MDHEN, CDR2 SYDVKM. V gave up 6 bases and J gave up 2 bases; unmatched junction bases: 6. CDR3 coding DNA: TGTGCCAGCAGGCGACAGGGGGCTCCCAACTATGGCTACACCTTC. Protein product: CASRRQGAPNYGYTF.

This clonotype was counted between two and nine times. CDR3 amino acids: CASRSARRIGPQHF. As DNA, the CDR3 is TGTGCCAGCAGGTCGGCAAGAAGGATAGGGCCCCAGCATTTT. J is TRBJ1-5 and V is TRBV6-5, with D uncertain. Germline loops: CDR1 MNHEY, CDR2 SVGAGI. The length of the CDR3 is 14 residues. V lost 6 bases to trimming and J lost 9 bases, with 18 bases between them.

The V call is TRBV11-2, the J call TRBJ2-3; TRBD2 might be the D (5 bases). The CDR3 extends over 14 amino acids. From germline, CDR1 is SGHAT and CDR2 FQNNGV. V was clipped by 4 bases and J by 2 bases, with 10 bases between them. CDR3 protein: CASSSRALTDTQYF. The DNA for the CDR3 is TGTGCCAGCAGCTCGCGGGCCCTCACAGATACGCAGTATTTT.

The sample holds one count of this clonotype. The CDR3 here is CSASGTGRTETRYF. The CDR3 nucleotides read TGCAGTGCCTCGGGGACAGGGAGAACAGAGACCCGGTACTTC. The chain is built from TRBV20-1 and TRBJ2-7; 9 positions agree with TRBD1. This CDR3 has 14 residues. Germline V gene data show CDR1 as DFQATT and CDR2 as SNEGSKA (reference sequence). V was pared by 6 bases and J by 12 bases, with 18 bases of the junction left unmatched.

This clonotype appeared many times. The genes are TRBV24-1 and TRBJ2-5, with D perhaps TRBD1 (5 bases). Germline loops: CDR1 KGHDR, CDR2 SFDVKD. The CDR3 consists of 15 residues. V shed 3 bases and J shed 5 bases, with 15 bases lying between them. In nucleotides, the CDR3 is TGTGCCACCAGTGATCCAGGGCCCCGGGTGGAGACCCAGTACTTC. This gives the protein CATSDPGPRVETQYF.

This clonotype was counted many times. The chain couples TRBV7-2 to TRBJ2-1, with D tentatively TRBD1 or TRBD2 (5 bases each). The length of the CDR3 is 16 residues. The V end was cut by 4 bases, the J end by 2 bases, with 15 bases between. Germline loops: CDR1 SGHTA, CDR2 FQGNSA. The CDR3 DNA sequence: TGTGCCAGCAGCTCGCGCGGTGGGGGACCCTACAATGAGCAGTTCTTC. Its protein product is CASSSRGGGPYNEQFF. Using reference TRBV7-2 and TRBJ2-1 for the parts outside the CDR3, the full variable domain is GAGVSQSPSNKVTEKGKDVELRCDPISGHTALYWYRQSLGQGLEFLIYFQGNSAPDKSGLPSDRFSAERTGGSVSTLTIQRTQQEDSAVYLCASSSRGGGPYNEQFFGPGTRLTVL.

The sample holds many counts of this clonotype. This chain connects TRBV6-6 to TRBJ1-2; D uncertain. V was cut by 6 bases and J by 2 bases, with 10 bases left in between. CDR3 size: 13 residues. Germline V gene data show CDR1 as MNHNY and CDR2 as SVGAGI (reference sequence). The CDR3 loop reads CASRSSENYGYTF. For the CDR3, the DNA is TGTGCCAGCAGGTCTAGCGAGAACTATGGCTACACCTTC.

In regard to this clonotype: A much bigger clone sits one base away, suggesting this may be a read error. It is likely a read error, because the conserved phenylalanine at the end of the CDR3 is missing. The chain carries TRBV6-9 and TRBJ2-5; a possible D gene is TRBD2 (5 bases). V was pared by 6 bases and J by 5 bases, with 13 bases between. This CDR3 is 13 amino acids long. In germline, CDR1 is MNHGY, CDR2 SVAAGI. This chain's CDR3 is CASSLLVEETQYC. The CDR3 nucleotides read TGTGCCAGCAGCCTACTAGTCGAGGAGACCCAGTACTGC.

V and J are TRBV12-3 or TRBV12-4 and TRBJ2-4, with TRBD2 as a possible D gene (6 bases). With the DNA end fitting TRBJ2-5 better, the J assignment may be wrong. This CDR3 spans 16 amino acids. The CDR3 here is CASSPRTIGAGETQYF. The DNA for the CDR3 is TGTGCCAGCAGTCCCCGGACTATCGGGGCGGGAGAGACCCAGTACTTC.

The chain joins TRBV7-2 to TRBJ2-3; D gene ambiguous. The germline gives CDR1 SGHTA, CDR2 FQGNSA. Trimming pared 4 bases from V and 9 bases from J, leaving 17 bases between. This CDR3 spans 14 amino acids. This chain's CDR3 is CASSSIRGIGTQYF. The DNA of the CDR3 is TGTGCCAGCAGCTCCATACGTGGTATCGGGACGCAGTATTTT.

This clonotype was observed a handful of times. V gene TRBV12-3 or TRBV12-4 combines with J gene TRBJ2-3; tentative D call: TRBD2 (5 bases). This CDR3 is 15 amino acids long. V shed 3 bases and J shed 3 bases, with 13 bases lying between them. For the CDR3, the DNA is TGTGCCAGCAGTTTTGCGCGGGCTAGAACAGATACGCAGTATTTT. The encoded protein is CASSFARARTDTQYF.

With regard to this clonotype: This CDR3 fails to terminate in the conserved phenylalanine or tryptophan, so it likely reflects a read error. The chain recombines TRBV2 with TRBJ1-2; the D is unclear. The CDR3 is made up of 14 amino acids. The germline gives CDR1 SNHLY, CDR2 FYNNEI. Trimming shortened V by 7 bases and J by 4 bases, and 16 bases separated the two germline ends. CDR3 sequence (DNA): TGTGCCAGCATTTCCAGACGGCGAACCTATGGCTACACCTTA. Its translation is CASISRRRTYGYTL.

The V gene is TRBV18, the J gene TRBJ1-5; a weak D match, TRBD1 (5 bases). V lost 0 bases and J 7 bases, leaving 10 bases between the germline ends. Germline CDR1 reads KGHSH; CDR2 reads LQKENI. This CDR3 is built from 14 residues. CDR3 protein: CASSPPGVEQPQHF. The CDR3 nucleotides read TGTGCCAGCTCACCACCAGGGGTTGAACAGCCCCAGCATTTT. Full variable domain (rest looked up from reference TRBV18 and TRBJ1-5): NAGVMQNPRHLVRRRGQEARLRCSPMKGHSHVYWYRQLPEEGLKFMVYLQKENIIDESGMPKERFSAEFPKEGPSILRIQQVVRGDSAAYFCASSPPGVEQPQHFGDGTRLSIL.

The chain links TRBV5-5 to TRBJ1-4; 8 nucleotides agree with TRBD1. This CDR3 has 18 residues. Germline V lookup: CDR1 SGHKS, CDR2 YYEKEE (reference sequence). Losses at the gene ends were 0 bases for V and 8 bases for J; bases not matched to a gene: 15. The CDR3 here is CASSLEWGQVKRGEKLFF. CDR3 in DNA: TGTGCCAGCAGCTTGGAGTGGGGACAGGTGAAAAGGGGGGAAAAACTGTTTTTT.